This T cell receptor beta chain was identified in a study of identical twins. Whole-study results and caveats: Twin pairs' shared out-of-frame alpha sequences were enriched in low generation probability. In cord blood, abundant beta clonotypes had fewer insertions; memory showed no trend.

Comment on this clonotype: The antigen is not known.

Each donor was a healthy Caucasian. Trimming took 0 bases from V and 8 from J; bases not matched to a gene: 9. The CDR3 totals 15 residues. Germline-derived CDR1 and CDR2 are DFQATT and SNEGSKA (reference sequence). Each cDNA held unique molecular identifiers, and template switching gave it a universal primer site. TCRdb fed the 5' RACE reads into MiXCR, producing one record per CDR3 protein. Altogether roughly 700,000 distinct CDR3 sequences are present, around 8.6% being singletons, with the ten largest covering 0.85% to 1%. These data are also associated with another study on yellow fever vaccine responses in identical twins.

The receptor's source is a woman aged 18-29 years in good health. The chain recombines TRBV20-1 with TRBJ2-5; 10 bases agree with TRBD2. The sample taken for sequencing was PBMCs. CDR3 in DNA: TGCAGTGCTAGAGAAGGGGCTAGCGGGGGAATAACCCAGTACTTC. Its protein product is CSAREGASGGITQYF.